This TCR beta chain appears in the sequencing data of a study of human T cells and chemical hapten exposure (dated by TCRdb to about 2021). About the full investigation: For sensitization, 2% DPC in acetone was applied to a roughly 2 cm by roughly 2 cm area of upper inner arm skin. Patients additionally received weekly therapeutic DPC doses to the scalp throughout the roughly 25-week study period. Patch testing on the upper back used Finn chambers containing 0.01% DPC, with scoring done after 6 days according to International Contact Dermatitis Research Group standards. The patient cohort, mostly female, included alopecia areata with under or over 50% scalp involvement, alopecia totalis and alopecia universalis. Libraries were pooled for sequencing, and per-sample TCR yields varied mainly because of small differences in library volumes within the pool. This study followed changes in the peripheral blood TCR repertoire in vivo during primary and secondary sensitization of alopecia patients to the hapten diphenylcyclopropenone (DPC). Blood was sampled from patients pre-sensitization (week 0) and at 2, 6 and about 24 weeks after DPC sensitization. For TCR sequencing, blood came from about 29 alopecia patients at anywhere from one to four time points (pre-sensitization, 2, 6 and 24 weeks). Beyond this particular receptor, the publication reports: Alopecia, a presumed autoimmune disease, was present in all patients, so the immune response of the patients might differ from that of healthy individuals. Expanded TCRs formed significantly more large CDR3 similarity clusters than pre-sensitization or healthy control sets, consistent with antigen-driven responses. After repeated subsampling, changes were observed in the strength of the expansion versus patch-test correlation and in the threshold at which the correlation became significant. DPC sensitization did not change how many TCRs were above 1 in 1000 frequency, and no evidence was found of alterations in global repertoire structure. The number of PT1 expanded TCRs positively correlated with patch test score, significant at thresholds 8, 16 and 32 but not 4.

Explained via the paper, the time point label denotes: patch test 1, 2 weeks after DPC sensitization. Sample treatment or condition, as interpreted from the label and publication: therapeutic diphenylcyclopropenone sensitization with weekly scalp DPC. At each patch-test visit, blood was drawn before the patch test was applied. Eligible patients were aged 18 to 70, diagnosed with alopecia, deemed suitable for DPC therapy, and excluded if pregnant. Unfractionated whole blood was collected in Tempus Blood RNA tubes, and total RNA was extracted from that blood. Receptor libraries were prepared by RACE. The instrument was a NextSeq 500. Library preparation attached unique molecular identifiers to individual cDNA molecules for quantitative, reproducible TCR counting. Each blood RNA sample was used to sequence both TCR alpha and TCR beta chains. Regarding the original processing steps: The median number of TCRs per sample was over 95,000, ranging from about 23,224 to 700,000. The Decombinator software suite was used to annotate V, J and CDR3 in the TCR reads. To make PS versus PT1 abundance plots, every sample was subsampled to the same number of TCRs (28,000). TCRs were defined as expanded if absent before sensitization and observed at least eight times at the 2-week time point. In TCRdb, the public reads were trimmed at Q25 with fastp and aligned with MiXCR, with productive beta chains retained. Under each unique CDR3 protein, matching rows form one entry showing the most common genes and DNA. The V and J calls were not made by the authors but by TCRdb's processing. This sample has some 180,000 distinct CDR3 sequences in its table, and about 22% of those were observed once. Jointly, the top ten make up about 6.7% of the sample.

Reading from cysteine to phenylalanine, the CDR3 counts 12 amino acids. The sequence is cut down to CDR3 DNA, 36 bases in frame from base 1. Based on the germline V gene, the CDR1 and CDR2 sequences are SQVTM and ANQGSEA. The germline ends are 11 bases apart after V is trimmed by 5 bases and J by 4 bases. Turning to this clonotype: The clone's antigen remains unknown. Base qualities are not at hand, and no much larger clone is one base apart.

The rearranged chain carries TRBV29-1 and TRBJ2-5; the D segment could be TRBD2, given 6 matching bases. The source of this sequence is a woman in her forties or fifties with alopecia areata. Some clones in this sample may be carry-over from other donors' samples. The sequences come from whole blood, collected in connection with sensitization to the hapten diphenylcyclopropenone (DPC). In nucleotides, the sequence is TGCAGCGTTACCGGGACTCCAGAGACCCAGTACTTC. Translated, it gives CSVTGTPETQYF.